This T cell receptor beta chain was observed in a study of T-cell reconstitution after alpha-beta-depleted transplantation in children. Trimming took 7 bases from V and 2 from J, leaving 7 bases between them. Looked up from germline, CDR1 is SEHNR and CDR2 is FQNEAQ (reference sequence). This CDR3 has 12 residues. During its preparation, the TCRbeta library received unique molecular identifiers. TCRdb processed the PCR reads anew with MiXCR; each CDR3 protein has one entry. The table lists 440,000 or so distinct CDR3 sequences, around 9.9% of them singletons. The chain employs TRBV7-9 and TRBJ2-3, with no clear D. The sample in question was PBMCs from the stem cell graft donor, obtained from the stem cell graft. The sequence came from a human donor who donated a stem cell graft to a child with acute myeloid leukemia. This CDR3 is CASIAYTDTQYF. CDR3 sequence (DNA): TGTGCCAGCATAGCCTACACAGATACGCAGTATTTT.